The sequence of this T cell receptor beta chain was determined in a study of T cells in Graves' hyperthyroidism and ophthalmopathy. The CDR3 has 13 residues. Germline V gene sequence: CDR1 LNHDA, CDR2 SQIVND (reference sequence). V shed 7 bases, J shed 8 bases, and the junction held 10 bases outside the gene matches. Amplification of TCR beta CDR3 regions was performed using RNA transcripts as template. TCR CDR3 underwent first-round RT-PCR with the HTBI primer set. TCRdb called the multiplex PCR reads again in MiXCR, with one record for every CDR3 protein. The data hold 550,000 to 700,000 distinct CDR3 sequences, with about 15% observed a single time.

The chain couples TRBV19 to TRBJ1-1; TRBD1 matches 7 bases. Sample: blood. This TCR derives from a woman aged 40 to 50 with Graves' ophthalmopathy. This chain's CDR3 is CASTEDRASEAFF. The CDR3 DNA follows: TGTGCCAGTACGGAAGACAGGGCCTCAGAAGCTTTCTTT.